The following is a TCR beta chain sequence with its context. The antigen remains undetermined. Amplification in unsorted PBMC replicate PCRs started from around 0.3 ug DNA, which equals approximately 28,000 T cell genomes. Sequencing of unsorted PBMC DNA was carried out using ten immunoSEQ deep assay plates. Only in-frame clones appear in the TCRdb table, and some are missing; sequencing was by immunoSEQ multiplex PCR. This table has approximately 500,000 clones, about 80% appearing once. This entry belongs to a study of shared clonotypes between healthy human individuals. Findings and caveats of the study: Sequencing depth was expected to influence donor clonotype sharing.

Trimming shortened V by 1 base and J by 2 bases, and 5 bases separated the two germline ends. From germline, CDR1 is MNHNS and CDR2 SASEGT. The CDR3 totals 13 residues. The sequencing input was PBMCs. The rearrangement uses TRBV6-1 and TRBJ2-5; D unresolved. This receptor was obtained from a woman aged 40 to 50 in good health. Some clones in this sample may be carry-over from other donors' samples. CDR3 in amino acids: CASSEVRQETQYF. For the CDR3, the DNA is TGTGCCAGCAGTGAAGTCAGGCAAGAGACCCAGTACTTC.